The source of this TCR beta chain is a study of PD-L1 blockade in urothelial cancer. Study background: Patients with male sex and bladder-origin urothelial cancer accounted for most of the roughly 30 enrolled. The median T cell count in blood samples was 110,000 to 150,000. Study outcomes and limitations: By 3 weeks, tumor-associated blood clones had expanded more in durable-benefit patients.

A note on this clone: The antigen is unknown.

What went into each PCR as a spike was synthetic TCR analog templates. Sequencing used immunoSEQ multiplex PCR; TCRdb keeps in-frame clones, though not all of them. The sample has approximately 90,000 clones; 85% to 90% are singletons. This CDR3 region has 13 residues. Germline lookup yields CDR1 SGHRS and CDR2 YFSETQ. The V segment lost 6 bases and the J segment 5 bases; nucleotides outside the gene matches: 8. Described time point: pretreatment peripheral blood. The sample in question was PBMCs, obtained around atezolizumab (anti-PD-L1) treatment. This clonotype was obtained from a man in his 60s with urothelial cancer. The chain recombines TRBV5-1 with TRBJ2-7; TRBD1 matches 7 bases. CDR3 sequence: CASKGGAFHEQYF. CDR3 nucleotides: TGCGCCAGCAAAGGGGGCGCGTTCCACGAGCAGTACTTC.